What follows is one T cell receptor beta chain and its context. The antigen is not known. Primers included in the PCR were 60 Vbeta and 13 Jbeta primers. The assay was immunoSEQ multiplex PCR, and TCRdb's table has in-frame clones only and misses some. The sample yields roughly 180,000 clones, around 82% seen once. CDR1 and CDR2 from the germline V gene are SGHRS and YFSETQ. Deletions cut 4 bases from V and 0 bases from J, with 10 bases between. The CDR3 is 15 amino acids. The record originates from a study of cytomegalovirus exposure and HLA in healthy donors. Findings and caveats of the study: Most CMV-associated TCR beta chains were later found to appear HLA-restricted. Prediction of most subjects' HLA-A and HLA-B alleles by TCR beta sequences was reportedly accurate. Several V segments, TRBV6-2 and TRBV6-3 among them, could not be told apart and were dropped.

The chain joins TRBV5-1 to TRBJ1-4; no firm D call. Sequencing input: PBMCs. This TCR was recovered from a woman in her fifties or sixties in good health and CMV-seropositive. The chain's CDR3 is CASSAQTPTNEKLFF. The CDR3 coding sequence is TGCGCCAGCAGCGCCCAGACACCAACTAATGAAAAACTGTTTTTT.